The present T cell receptor beta chain was sequenced within a study of CD8 T cells in Susac syndrome. With random hexamers, reverse transcription was performed on roughly 0.5 to 1 ug of RNA. TCRdb recomputed calls from the immunoSEQ multiplex PCR reads with MiXCR, one row per CDR3 protein. The data contain more than 150,000 distinct CDR3 sequences, approximately 94% of them singletons. This clonotype came up once. Definite or probable Susac syndrome was diagnosed using recently defined diagnostic criteria. Germline values: CDR1 SQVTM, CDR2 ANQGSEA. This CDR3 spans 13 amino acids. Trimming at V came to 7 bases and at J to 6 bases, leaving 10 bases not matched to a gene.

The chain couples TRBV29-1 to TRBJ1-2, with 8 bases lining up with TRBD1. The sequence came from a human donor with Susac syndrome. The sample comprised CD4+ T cells from PBMCs. The CDR3 DNA follows: TGCAGCGGTCACTTACAGGGGGAACATGGCTACACCTTC. It is translated as CSGHLQGEHGYTF.